The clone carrying this TCR beta chain turned up a few times. Its antigen is as yet unknown. In the PCR, 60 Vbeta and 13 Jbeta primers were used. Clones were read by immunoSEQ multiplex PCR, and TCRdb kept only the in-frame ones, dropping some. In the table there are 180,000 or so clones, about 62% of which are singletons. Germline values: CDR1 LGHNT, CDR2 FRNRAP. The CDR3 length is 15 residues. V shed 6 bases and J 9 bases; nucleotides not matched to a gene: 7. These data originate in a study of cytomegalovirus exposure and HLA in healthy donors. Findings and caveats of the study: Presence/absence comparisons presumed near-even sequencing depth among donors. In a later analysis, most CMV-associated TCR beta chains appeared HLA-restricted.

This sequence originates from a man aged 35 to 55 in good health and CMV-seronegative. V usage is TRBV12-5 and J usage is TRBJ2-1; 14 nucleotides align to TRBD2. Sequenced input: PBMCs. The CDR3 reads CASGPGLAGAGEQFF. CDR3 nucleotide sequence: TGTGCTAGTGGCCCGGGACTAGCGGGAGCGGGTGAGCAGTTCTTC.